These 21 T cell receptor beta chains originate from one sample sequenced in a study of cytomegalovirus exposure and HLA in healthy donors. The primer mix had 60 Vbeta and 13 Jbeta primers. Generated by immunoSEQ multiplex PCR, the TCRdb table keeps only in-frame clones and is missing some. Of over 200,000 clones detected, under 90% appear once; the ten largest clones hold over 1%. The sequenced sample consisted of PBMCs. These receptors all stem from a human donor in good health.

Only a few counts were recorded for this clone. The sample holds other DNA sequences that translate to the same CDR3. The rearrangement links TRBV4-3 to TRBJ1-5, with 7 positions matching TRBD1. The CDR3 runs 18 residues. Germline-derived CDR1 and CDR2 are LGHNA and YSLEER. Losses at the gene ends were 0 bases for V and 0 bases for J; bases not matched to a gene: 8. The CDR3 region is CASSQDLQGVGSNQPQHF. CDR3 nucleotide sequence: TGCGCCAGCAGCCAAGATTTGCAGGGGGTCGGTAGCAATCAGCCCCAGCATTTT.

This sequence joins TRBV25-1 and TRBJ2-7; TRBD1 matches 10 bases. CDR1 is MGHDK and CDR2 is SYGVNS in the germline V gene. V gave up 7 bases and J gave up 3 bases; unmatched junction bases: 6. The CDR3 is 14 amino acids. The CDR3 is CASNQRDRGYEQYF. The CDR3 DNA reads TGTGCCAGCAACCAAAGGGACAGGGGCTACGAGCAGTACTTC.

The chain is built from TRBV6-6 and TRBJ1-5, with D unresolved. This CDR3 has 11 amino acids. V was cut by 6 bases and J by 9 bases, with 9 bases left in between. The V gene's germline CDR1 is MNHNY and CDR2 SVGAGI (reference sequence). DNA of the CDR3: TGTGCCAGCAGCCCCCCGGGGCCCCAGCATTTT. It is translated as CASSPPGPQHF.

This clone came up a few times. The rearrangement links TRBV7-9 to TRBJ2-1; possible D gene TRBD2, 5 bases. The germline CDR1 and CDR2 sequences are SEHNR and FQNEAQ (reference sequence). V lost 5 bases to trimming and J lost 10 bases, with 21 bases between them. The CDR3 contains 15 residues. CDR3 sequence (DNA): TGTGCCAGCAGCGCACCTAGCATAGGTAACAGCGAGCAGTTCTTC. Translation: CASSAPSIGNSEQFF.

This clone was counted between two and nine times. This chain connects TRBV9 to TRBJ2-5; D perhaps matches TRBD2 (5 bases). The V gene lost 1 base and the J gene lost 2 bases, with 9 bases spanning the gap. The CDR3 loop spans 14 amino acids. Per germline, CDR1 SGDLS and CDR2 YYNGEE. CDR3 in amino acids: CASSVLSGQETQYF. Here the CDR3 DNA reads TGTGCCAGCAGCGTACTGAGCGGACAAGAGACCCAGTACTTC.

A single count supports this clone. The chain employs TRBV6-4 and TRBJ1-1; TRBD1 aligns across 7 bases. Germline CDR1 and CDR2: MRHNA and SNTAGT. This CDR3 spans 11 amino acids. The junction had 0 bases not matched to a gene; V was cut back by 3 bases and J by 8 bases. In nucleotides, the CDR3 is TGTGCCAGCAGTGAACAGGGGGAAGCTTTCTTT. It yields the protein CASSEQGEAFF.

V is TRBV19 and J is TRBJ1-1; D may be TRBD1 (6 bases). The CDR3 consists of 13 residues. The V end lost 4 bases, the J end lost 2 bases, and 8 bases lay between the germline ends. CDR1 and CDR2 (germline): LNHDA, SQIVND (reference sequence). DNA of the CDR3: TGTGCCAGTAGTAAACAGGGCAACACTGAAGCTTTCTTT. Translating gives CASSKQGNTEAFF. The full variable domain, completed using reference TRBV19 and TRBJ1-1, is DGGITQSPKYLFRKEGQNVTLSCEQNLNHDAMYWYRQDPGQGLRLIYYSQIVNDFQKGDIAEGYSVSREKKESFPLTVTSAQKNPTAFYLCASSKQGNTEAFFGQGTRLTVV.

This rearrangement joins TRBV9 to TRBJ2-2; TRBD1 matches 7 bases. Germline V gene sequence: CDR1 SGDLS, CDR2 YYNGEE. The length of the CDR3 is 15 residues. Losses at the gene ends were 0 bases for V and 8 bases for J; bases not matched to a gene: 7. CDR3 DNA: TGTGCCAGCAGCGTAGGACAGGGTTATGAGGGGGAGCTGTTTTTT. Translated: CASSVGQGYEGELFF.

V usage is TRBV18 and J usage is TRBJ1-3, with a weak D call TRBD1 (5 bases). V was pared by 6 bases and J by 3 bases, with 12 bases between. CDR1 KGHSH and CDR2 LQKENI come from the germline V gene. CDR3 length equals 14 residues. This CDR3 reads CASSPDSGGNTIYF. CDR3 in DNA: TGTGCCAGCTCTCCAGACAGTGGTGGAAACACCATATATTTT.

The chain recombines TRBV18 with TRBJ1-3, with 12 bases matching TRBD1. Per germline, CDR1 KGHSH and CDR2 LQKENI. With 3 bases clipped from V and 3 bases from J, the junction kept 3 bases outside the gene matches. This CDR3 comprises 16 residues. The CDR3 DNA reads as TGTGCCAGCTCACCTGGGACAGGGGGCAGTGGAAACACCATATATTTT. This sequence encodes CASSPGTGGSGNTIYF.

This chain links TRBV25-1 with TRBJ1-2, with TRBD1 as a possible D gene (6 bases). CDR1 is MGHDK, CDR2 SYGVNS, per germline. The V end was cut by 8 bases, the J end by 5 bases, with 12 bases between. This CDR3 has 12 residues. CDR3 protein: CASQGTGYGYTF. The CDR3 bases are TGTGCCAGCCAGGGGACGGGGTATGGCTACACCTTC.

V and J are TRBV19 and TRBJ2-7, with TRBD1 matching 7 bases. The CDR3 extends over 13 amino acids. Germline loops: CDR1 LNHDA, CDR2 SQIVND (reference sequence). Trimming cost V 7 bases and J 5 bases; bases outside gene matches: 8. CDR3 residues: CASKQGTKNEQYF. CDR3 sequence (DNA): TGTGCCAGTAAACAGGGGACGAAAAACGAGCAGTACTTC.

This chain links TRBV4-1 with TRBJ2-1; TRBD2 matches 9 bases. This CDR3 contains 16 residues. The V gene end was trimmed by 0 bases and the J gene end by 4 bases; junction bases not matched to a gene: 4. From germline, CDR1 is MGHRA and CDR2 YSYEKL. For the CDR3, the DNA is TGCGCCAGCAGCCAAGATTTGACTAGCGGATACAATGAGCAGTTCTTC. Translating gives CASSQDLTSGYNEQFF.

In this sample, this clone turned up a few times. The chain carries TRBV6-5 and TRBJ2-5, with D tentatively TRBD1 (5 bases). Germline V gene lookup returns CDR1 MNHEY and CDR2 SVGAGI. Deletions cut 4 bases from V and 5 bases from J, with 17 bases between. The length of the CDR3 is 15 residues. CDR3 in DNA: TGTGCCAGCAGTTTCGCCCTCCAGGGTTTGGAGACCCAGTACTTC. As protein: CASSFALQGLETQYF.

In its sample, this clone was seen a few times. The chain recombines TRBV29-1 with TRBJ2-7; TRBD1 matches at 8 bases. The CDR3 is 12 residues long. The ends lost 2 bases at V and 5 bases at J; junction bases unmatched: 2. Germline loops: CDR1 SQVTM, CDR2 ANQGSEA. CDR3 in amino acids: CSVESGGNEQYF. The CDR3 region has the DNA TGCAGCGTTGAATCAGGGGGCAACGAGCAGTACTTC.

The genes are TRBV25-1 and TRBJ2-2; 8 positions match TRBD2. This CDR3 has 16 residues. Unmatched junction bases numbered 6, after V lost 1 base and J lost 5 bases. Germline-derived CDR1 and CDR2 are MGHDK and SYGVNS. CDR3 coding DNA: TGTGCCAGCAGTGAATCGGGACTAGTTGGGACCGGGGAGCTGTTTTTT. It specifies CASSESGLVGTGELFF.

Here the CDR3 reads CASSRDRNQPQHF. CDR3 nucleotide sequence: TGTGCCAGCAGCCGCGACAGGAATCAGCCCCAGCATTTT. The rearrangement uses TRBV7-9 and TRBJ1-5, with D possibly being TRBD1 (6 bases). From germline, CDR1 is SEHNR and CDR2 FQNEAQ (reference sequence). V gave up 5 bases and J gave up 4 bases, with 9 bases separating them. The CDR3 runs to 13 residues.

The chain combines TRBV19 with TRBJ1-5, with D possibly matching TRBD1 (5 bases). From germline, CDR1 is LNHDA and CDR2 SQIVND (reference sequence). The CDR3 contains 17 residues. With 2 bases removed from V and 4 bases from J, the gap between germline ends came to 18 bases. As DNA, the CDR3 is TGTGCCAGTAGTATATCATTCTCAGTGGGGGGAAATCAGCCCCAGCATTTT. Its translation is CASSISFSVGGNQPQHF.

This chain connects TRBV19 to TRBJ2-7; D ambiguous. The germline CDR1 and CDR2 sequences are LNHDA and SQIVND (reference sequence). CDR3 length equals 12 residues. The germline V and J ends were trimmed by 3 bases and 4 bases, with 7 bases remaining between them. The CDR3 spells CASSMSGYEQYF. In nucleotides, the CDR3 is TGTGCCAGTAGTATGTCGGGTTACGAGCAGTACTTC.

About this clone itself: The same CDR3 can be traced to other DNA sequences in this sample. The chain carries TRBV30 and TRBJ1-5; D not certain. Trimming took 1 base from V and 6 from J, leaving 7 bases between them. CDR1 and CDR2 from the germline V gene are GTSNPN and SVGIG (reference sequence). CDR3 length equals 12 residues. CDR3 DNA sequence: TGTGCCTGGAGTGGGCAGTCTCAGCCCCAGCATTTT. Protein: CAWSGQSQPQHF.

The rearrangement links TRBV4-2 to TRBJ2-1; 7 nucleotides align to TRBD2. Germline lookup yields CDR1 LGHNA and CDR2 YNFKEQ. Trimming cost V 0 bases and J 5 bases; bases outside gene matches: 13. The length of the CDR3 is 18 residues. The CDR3 DNA reads as TGTGCCAGCAGCCAAGATTTAATGAGCGGGATCGGCGACAATGAGCAGTTCTTC. This encodes CASSQDLMSGIGDNEQFF.